This T cell receptor (beta chain) was profiled in a study of blood T cell repertoires in COVID-19. The CDR3 runs 15 residues. After removal of 2 bases from V and 1 base from J, the junction contained 5 bases not matched to a gene. Germline V CDR1 and CDR2: SGHVS, FNYEAQ. This table comes from immunoSEQ multiplex PCR, and its TCRdb copy is limited to in-frame clones, with some not included. The data hold fewer than 80,000 clones, with less than 90% observed a single time. The rearrangement links TRBV7-6 to TRBJ2-7; 7 positions match TRBD2. The receptor was derived from a human donor in a cohort sampled during active COVID-19. The sample comprised peripheral blood. The DNA of the CDR3 is TGTGCCAGCAGCTTACGCGGGAGTCTATCCTACGAGCAGTACTTC. Its translation: CASSLRGSLSYEQYF.